What follows are 18 T cell receptor beta chains derived from one specimen sequenced in a study of graft-versus-host responses after intestinal transplantation. No antigen is known for these receptors. This table comes from immunoSEQ multiplex PCR, and its TCRdb copy is limited to in-frame clones, with some not included. This sample carries about 66,000 clones, 90% of them seen once, and the ten largest clones take 1.3%. The source material was unstimulated CD8+ T cells sorted from spleen or lymph node cells, sampled before intestinal transplant. These TCRs come from a human donor who received an intestinal transplant.

The V gene is TRBV9, the J gene TRBJ1-5; 8 bases align to TRBD1. CDR3 length: 15 amino acids. Losses at the gene ends were 4 bases for V and 0 bases for J; bases not matched to a gene: 3. The germline CDR1 and CDR2 sequences are SGDLS and YYNGEE. As DNA, the CDR3 is TGTGCCAGCAGCAGGACAGGGTTTAGCAATCAGCCCCAGCATTTT. Translation gives CASSRTGFSNQPQHF.

The V gene is TRBV7-6, the J gene TRBJ2-7; D possibly corresponds to TRBD2 (5 bases). This CDR3 contains 13 residues. Trimming took 5 bases from V and 3 from J, leaving 11 bases between them. Germline V gives CDR1 SGHVS, CDR2 FNYEAQ. CDR3 nucleotide sequence: TGTGCCAGCAGCCCGGGATACCGCTACGAGCAGTACTTC. Protein product: CASSPGYRYEQYF.

There are a few counts of this clone. J is TRBJ1-2 and V is TRBV5-6; D perhaps matches TRBD1 (6 bases). From germline, CDR1 is SGHDT and CDR2 YYEEEE. V gave up 0 bases and J gave up 8 bases, with 11 bases separating them. CDR3 length equals 13 residues. As DNA, the CDR3 is TGTGCCAGCAGCTTGGCCCCTCAGGGGGGCTACACCTTC. It is translated as CASSLAPQGGYTF.

V is TRBV2 and J is TRBJ2-2, with D possibly matching TRBD2 (6 bases). V shed 6 bases and J shed 9 bases, with 8 bases lying between them. Germline V lookup: CDR1 SNHLY, CDR2 FYNNEI. The CDR3 runs 11 residues. The CDR3 sequence: CASRRDWELFF. CDR3 DNA sequence: TGTGCCAGCAGGAGGGACTGGGAGCTGTTTTTT.

CDR3 DNA sequence: TGTGCCAGCAGCTTAGCCACCTACGGCGGGGGTGAGGGCTACACCTTC. Protein sequence: CASSLATYGGGEGYTF. The rearrangement joins TRBV7-8 to TRBJ1-2, with a weak D call TRBD1 (5 bases). Trimming removed 0 bases from V and 8 bases from J, with 19 bases in between. The germline V gene has CDR1 SGHVS and CDR2 FQNEAQ. CDR3 size: 16 residues. Together with reference TRBV7-8 and TRBJ1-2, the CDR3 gives the full variable domain: GAGVSQSPRYKVAKRGQDVALRCDPISGHVSLFWYQQALGQGPEFLTYFQNEAQLDKSGLPSDRFFAERPEGSVSTLKIQRTQQEDSAVYLCASSLATYGGGEGYTFGSGTRLTVV.

The rearrangement uses TRBV19 and TRBJ1-1; D not resolved. Germline V gene lookup returns CDR1 LNHDA and CDR2 SQIVND (reference sequence). The CDR3 length is 13 residues. The V end lost 10 bases, the J end lost 4 bases, and 16 bases lay between the germline ends. The DNA for the CDR3 is TGTGCCACCCGTTATTCCAGTGGCACTGAAGCTTTCTTT. Its protein product is CATRYSSGTEAFF.

The CDR3 DNA is TGTGCCAGCAGCTTATCGTTTGTCCCCGAGCAGTACTTC. Its protein product is CASSLSFVPEQYF. The chain uses TRBV11-2 and TRBJ2-7, with no clear D. Germline assignment: CDR1 SGHAT and CDR2 FQNNGV. The V end was cut by 2 bases, the J end by 6 bases, with 11 bases between. This CDR3 comprises 13 residues.

The V and J genes are TRBV27 and TRBJ2-7; 8 bases fit TRBD1. The V and J ends lost 8 bases and 0 bases, in that order; junction bases with no gene match: 3. The CDR3 has 13 amino acids. Germline lookup yields CDR1 MNHEY and CDR2 SMNVEV (reference sequence). CDR3 residues: CASGTGLSYEQYF. The CDR3 DNA is TGTGCCAGCGGGACAGGCCTCTCCTACGAGCAGTACTTC.

The CDR3 nucleotides are TGTGCCAGCAGACCCCTCGCCGGCAATGAGCAGTTCTTC. It translates to CASRPLAGNEQFF. The V and J genes are TRBV7-2 and TRBJ2-1; D remains unclear. Germline lookup yields CDR1 SGHTA and CDR2 FQGNSA. This CDR3 is 13 amino acids long. V lost 6 bases and J 6 bases, leaving 12 bases between the germline ends. The whole variable domain, remainder taken from reference TRBV7-2 and TRBJ2-1, is GAGVSQSPSNKVTEKGKDVELRCDPISGHTALYWYRQSLGQGLEFLIYFQGNSAPDKSGLPSDRFSAERTGGSVSTLTIQRTQQEDSAVYLCASRPLAGNEQFFGPGTRLTVL.

In nucleotides, the CDR3 is TGTGCCAGCAGCTTAGGGGCGTTGGGCAATCAGCCCCAGCATTTT. Translation: CASSLGALGNQPQHF. The rearrangement links TRBV11-2 to TRBJ1-5, with no clear D. The CDR3 has 15 amino acids. Germline loops: CDR1 SGHAT, CDR2 FQNNGV. Trimming took 1 base from V and 2 from J, leaving 9 bases between them. The complete variable domain, with remaining parts taken from reference TRBV11-2 and TRBJ1-5, reads EAGVAQSPRYKIIEKRQSVAFWCNPISGHATLYWYQQILGQGPKLLIQFQNNGVVDDSQLPKDRFSAERLKGVDSTLKIQPAKLEDSAVYLCASSLGALGNQPQHFGDGTRLSIL.

This clone showed up just a few times. The V and J genes are TRBV6-1 and TRBJ2-7, with D perhaps matching TRBD2 (6 bases). The length of the CDR3 is 13 residues. Trimming shortened V by 6 bases and J by 7 bases, and 16 bases separated the two germline ends. Germline lookup yields CDR1 MNHNS and CDR2 SASEGT. CDR3 loop: CASSVLGGREQYF. CDR3 bases: TGTGCCAGCAGCGTCCTAGGAGGGCGGGAGCAGTACTTC.

In its sample, this clone ranks as medium-sized. The V call is TRBV28, the J call TRBJ1-3; D ambiguous. Trimming pared 5 bases from V and 0 bases from J, leaving 14 bases between. Per the germline V gene, CDR1 is MDHEN and CDR2 is SYDVKM. The CDR3 loop spans 16 amino acids. CDR3 DNA: TGTGCCAGCAGTCCGCTCATAGGGAGCTCTGGAAACACCATATATTTT. It codes for CASSPLIGSSGNTIYF.

The chain is built from TRBV7-2 and TRBJ2-7, with a weak D call TRBD2 (5 bases). This CDR3 has 11 amino acids. Trimming took off 3 bases at V and 6 bases at J, with 6 bases between the two ends. The germline V gene has CDR1 SGHTA and CDR2 FQGNSA. For the CDR3, the DNA is TGTGCCAGCAGCTTTAGCGTCGAGCAGTACTTC. The encoded protein is CASSFSVEQYF.

The chain is built from TRBV13 and TRBJ2-2; 7 nucleotides agree with TRBD2. Germline-derived CDR1 and CDR2 are PRHDT and FYEKMQ (reference sequence). This CDR3 has 15 amino acids. V shed 5 bases, J shed 5 bases, and the junction held 8 bases outside the gene matches. In DNA form, the CDR3 reads TGTGCCAGCAGCCCTATGGGGGGGGTAACCGGGGAGCTGTTTTTT. It specifies CASSPMGGVTGELFF.

The genes are TRBV9 and TRBJ2-7; the D is unclear. V was shortened by 4 bases and J by 5 bases, with 13 bases between the two germline ends. Germline V gives CDR1 SGDLS, CDR2 YYNGEE. This CDR3 contains 13 residues. The CDR3, as DNA: TGTGCCAGCAGCCCCCACTGGTCCGACGAGCAGTACTTC. Translation gives CASSPHWSDEQYF.

V usage is TRBV5-6 and J usage is TRBJ2-5, with D possibly being TRBD2 (6 bases). Per the germline V gene, CDR1 is SGHDT and CDR2 is YYEEEE. The CDR3 sequence is 15 residues long. V was trimmed by 6 bases and J by 9 bases, leaving 24 bases between them. The CDR3 spells CASMFRQEGLLAQYF. The CDR3 coding sequence is TGTGCCAGCATGTTCCGCCAGGAGGGCCTTTTAGCCCAGTACTTC.

The chain is built from TRBV5-1 and TRBJ2-7; D gene ambiguous. The CDR3 spans 12 residues. From germline, CDR1 is SGHRS and CDR2 YFSETQ. The V and J ends lost 4 bases and 7 bases respectively, with 12 bases between them. The CDR3 region is CASSVDISEQYF. The DNA of the CDR3 is TGCGCCAGCAGCGTAGACATCTCGGAGCAGTACTTC.

The chain recombines TRBV10-2 with TRBJ2-5; 8 bases are a match to TRBD2. Germline trimming cut 4 bases from V and 5 bases from J; bases unmatched to any gene: 3. Germline V lookup: CDR1 WSHSY, CDR2 SAAADI. CDR3 length: 13 amino acids. The CDR3 loop is CASSAGGLETQYF. DNA for the CDR3: TGCGCCAGCAGTGCGGGGGGGCTCGAGACCCAGTACTTC.